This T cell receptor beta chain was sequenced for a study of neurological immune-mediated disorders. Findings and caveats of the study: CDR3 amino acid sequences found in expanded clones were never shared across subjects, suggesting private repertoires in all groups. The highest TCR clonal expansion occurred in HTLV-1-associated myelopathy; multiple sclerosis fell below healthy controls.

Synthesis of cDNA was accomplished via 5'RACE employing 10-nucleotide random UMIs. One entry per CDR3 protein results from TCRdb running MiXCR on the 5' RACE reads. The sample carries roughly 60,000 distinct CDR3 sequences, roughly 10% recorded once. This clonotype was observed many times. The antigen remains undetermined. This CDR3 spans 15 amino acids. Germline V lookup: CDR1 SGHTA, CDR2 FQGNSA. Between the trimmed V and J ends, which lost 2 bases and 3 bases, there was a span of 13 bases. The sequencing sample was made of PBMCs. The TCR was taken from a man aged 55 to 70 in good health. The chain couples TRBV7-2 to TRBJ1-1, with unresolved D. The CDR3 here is CASSLQEAIYTEAFF. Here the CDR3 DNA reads TGTGCCAGCAGCTTACAGGAGGCGATTTACACTGAAGCTTTCTTT.